These 14 T cell receptor beta chains came from one sample sequenced in a study of siplizumab effects on memory and regulatory T cells. The repertoire was sequenced with immunoSEQ multiplex PCR; TCRdb's copy has only in-frame clones and lacks some. The table shows approximately 94,000 clones, with more than 85% occurring only once. The sequencing input was CD8+ T cells sorted from blood. The origin of the receptors is a human donor in good health.

This chain joins TRBV7-9 and TRBJ2-4; 10 bases are a match to TRBD1. V lost 1 base, J lost 6 bases, and 3 bases stayed unmatched. The CDR3 runs to 15 residues. From germline, CDR1 is SEHNR and CDR2 FQNEAQ (reference sequence). The CDR3 DNA follows: TGTGCCAGCAGCTTAGGGGGACAGGGGCCAAACATTCAGTACTTC. It yields the protein CASSLGGQGPNIQYF.

J is TRBJ2-7 and V is TRBV2; D perhaps matches TRBD1 (6 bases). Germline lookup yields CDR1 SNHLY and CDR2 FYNNEI. This CDR3 contains 13 residues. Trimming left V 6 bases short and J 4 bases short, with 13 bases between. As DNA, the CDR3 is TGTGCCAGCAGGGGTGGGGGCAGGTACGAGCAGTACTTC. Translating gives CASRGGGRYEQYF.

The chain carries TRBV4-1 and TRBJ2-3, with D uncertain. This CDR3 has 15 residues. Trimming left V 0 bases short and J 0 bases short, with 7 bases between. Germline loops: CDR1 MGHRA, CDR2 YSYEKL. The CDR3 DNA reads as TGCGCCAGCAGCCAAGATCCAGCTAGCACAGATACGCAGTATTTT. Its translation is CASSQDPASTDTQYF.

The CDR3 DNA sequence: TGTGCCAGCAAGGAGGATGGAAATTCTGGAAACACCATATATTTT. It is translated as CASKEDGNSGNTIYF. The chain couples TRBV28 to TRBJ1-3; unclear D gene. Germline V gene data show CDR1 as MDHEN and CDR2 as SYDVKM. V lost 7 bases to trimming and J lost 1 base, with 14 bases between them. The CDR3 extends over 15 amino acids.

This clone was seen a single time. The rearrangement uses TRBV7-8 and TRBJ2-3; the D is unclear. The CDR3 contains 13 residues. V was pared by 5 bases and J by 14 bases, with 20 bases between. Germline V gene sequence: CDR1 SGHVS, CDR2 FQNEAQ. CDR3 in amino acids: CASSHAPGDSGYF. The CDR3 coding sequence is TGTGCCAGCAGCCACGCCCCTGGTGACTCCGGGTATTTT.

The DNA for the CDR3 is TGTGCTAGTGTGCAGGGGATGGAAGTCGAGCAGTACTTC. This codes for CASVQGMEVEQYF. This chain connects TRBV12-5 to TRBJ2-7, with D possibly TRBD1 on 6 matching bases. Trimming pared 7 bases from V and 6 bases from J, leaving 16 bases between. The germline V gene has CDR1 LGHNT and CDR2 FRNRAP. This CDR3 is built from 13 residues.

This clone has just one count. This chain connects TRBV21-1 to TRBJ2-3; TRBD2, the table's D call, lacks a check against the DNA. TRBV21-1 corresponds to a pseudogene. CDR3 length equals 17 residues. In nucleotides, the CDR3 is TGTGCCAGCAGGATGAAGCGGGAGGAGAAATTCACAGATACGCAGTATTTT. Its protein product is CASRMKREEKFTDTQYF.

This chain uses TRBV6-5 with TRBJ1-2; 7 bases map to TRBD1. This CDR3 has 13 amino acids. The V segment lost 10 bases and the J segment 4 bases; nucleotides outside the gene matches: 9. Germline CDR1 MNHEY, CDR2 SVGAGI. The CDR3 is CATLTTGAYGYTF. The CDR3 DNA sequence: TGTGCCACTCTAACAACAGGGGCCTATGGCTACACCTTC.

This clone has a single count. The V gene is TRBV11-2, the J gene TRBJ1-2; 9 positions match TRBD1. The CDR3 is made up of 16 amino acids. CDR1 is SGHAT, CDR2 FQNNGV, per germline. J was trimmed by 8 bases and V by 4 bases; bases with no gene match: 14. The DNA of the CDR3 is TGTGCCAGCAGCTCCCGGGACAGGGCTTCGGAGGACGGCTACACCTTC. Its translation is CASSSRDRASEDGYTF.

The chain carries TRBV7-2 and TRBJ2-7; maybe TRBD2 (6 bases). Per germline, CDR1 SGHTA and CDR2 FQGNSA. The CDR3 contains 15 residues. V gave up 5 bases and J gave up 3 bases, with 17 bases separating them. The CDR3 region is CASSDWLATRYEQYF. The CDR3 DNA reads TGTGCCAGCAGCGACTGGCTAGCGACCCGCTACGAGCAGTACTTC.

The genes are TRBV15 and TRBJ1-4, with D perhaps TRBD1 (5 bases). The germline V and J ends were trimmed by 1 base and 4 bases, with 10 bases remaining between them. CDR1 is LNHNV and CDR2 is YYDKDF in the germline V gene (reference sequence). This CDR3 region has 15 residues. The CDR3 region is CATSRGDQGNEKLFF. In nucleotides, the CDR3 is TGTGCCACCAGCAGAGGAGACCAGGGTAATGAAAAACTGTTTTTT.

The chain has TRBV6-5 and TRBJ1-2, with 7 bases matching TRBD1. After removal of 2 bases from V and 0 bases from J, the junction contained 3 bases not matched to a gene. The CDR3 sequence is 15 residues long. The germline CDR1 and CDR2 sequences are MNHEY and SVGAGI. The CDR3 reads CASSYEGASNYGYTF. CDR3 sequence (DNA): TGTGCCAGCAGTTACGAGGGGGCGTCTAACTATGGCTACACCTTC.

The genes are TRBV11-3 and TRBJ1-2; perhaps TRBD1 as D (5 bases). Per germline, CDR1 SGHNT and CDR2 YENEEA. The CDR3 length is 14 residues. V dropped 5 bases and J dropped 4 bases, with 14 bases sitting between them. CDR3 DNA sequence: TGTGCCAGCAGCGGGGGGGACTTATCCTATGGCTACACCTTC. Its translation: CASSGGDLSYGYTF.

The chain recombines TRBV9 with TRBJ1-2, with no clear D. The CDR3 spans 14 residues. The germline gives CDR1 SGDLS, CDR2 YYNGEE. Trimming left V 6 bases short and J 4 bases short, with 16 bases between. This chain's CDR3 is CASTPSEQIYGYTF. CDR3 nucleotide sequence: TGTGCCAGCACCCCGTCGGAACAAATCTATGGCTACACCTTC.